These 11 T cell receptor beta chains were all obtained from the same sample, sequenced in a study of radiation and T cells in renal cell carcinoma (dated by TCRdb to the early 2020s). The time point label here, explained by the study, means: blood 2 weeks post-SBRT. According to the study, the label for this sample's treatment or condition signals: 15 Gy SBRT to primary tumor, nephrectomy 4 weeks later. The method behind the library was the immunoSEQ multiplex PCR assay. TCRdb took over this immuneACCESS table, retaining in-frame rearrangements with V and J assigned. Such tables are incomplete; in checked studies, under half of the missing clones stem from an unresolved V gene, and the remainder is unexplained. Present in this sample are tens of thousands of clones, around 81% of which were seen just once. Approximately 7% of the sample is taken by the ten largest. The sample here was blood, taken from a patient whose treatment included radiotherapy and nephrectomy. These receptors all stem from a man in his sixties with renal cell carcinoma.

The V call is TRBV5-1, the J call TRBJ1-1; tentative D call: TRBD1 (6 bases). Germline lookup yields CDR1 SGHRS and CDR2 YFSETQ. The CDR3 contains 14 residues. The V and J ends lost 2 bases and 3 bases respectively, with 11 bases between them. The CDR3 protein is CASSLQGGDTEAFF. Here the CDR3 DNA reads TGCGCCAGCAGCTTACAGGGCGGTGACACTGAAGCTTTCTTT.

The CDR3 bases are TGTGCCACCAGCAAAACCAGTAGCAATCAGCCCCAGCATTTT. Protein product: CATSKTSSNQPQHF. The chain has TRBV15 and TRBJ1-5, with D hard to call. V lost 4 bases and J lost 0, with 7 bases in between. CDR3 size: 14 residues. The germline gives CDR1 LNHNV, CDR2 YYDKDF (reference sequence).

This chain joins TRBV2 and TRBJ1-2, with 9 positions matching TRBD1. The V segment lost 6 bases and the J segment 5 bases; nucleotides outside the gene matches: 16. This CDR3 has 17 amino acids. Germline loops: CDR1 SNHLY, CDR2 FYNNEI. The CDR3 DNA is TGTGCCAGCAGCTTCTCTTCTTCCGGGACAGGGAATTATGGCTACACCTTC. Encoded protein: CASSFSSSGTGNYGYTF.

About this clone: Other DNA sequences of this sample code for an identical CDR3. The chain joins TRBV29-1 to TRBJ1-2; 7 bases fit TRBD1. In germline, CDR1 is SQVTM, CDR2 ANQGSEA. The CDR3 loop spans 12 amino acids. V was clipped by 3 bases and J by 8 bases; unmatched bases: 6. This CDR3 is CSVEEGAGGYTF. The CDR3 DNA follows: TGCAGCGTTGAGGAGGGGGCGGGAGGCTACACCTTC. Combining the CDR3 with reference TRBV29-1 and TRBJ1-2 gives the whole variable domain SAVISQKPSRDICQRGTSLTIQCQVDSQVTMMFWYRQQPGQSLTLIATANQGSEATYESGFVIDKFPISRPNLTFSTLTVSNMSPEDSSIYLCSVEEGAGGYTFGSGTRLTVV.

The gene calls are TRBV2 and TRBJ2-1; 15 nucleotides match TRBD2. Trimming removed 7 bases from V and 3 bases from J; junction bases left unmatched: 4. Germline CDR1 and CDR2: SNHLY and FYNNEI. CDR3 length equals 16 residues. Here the CDR3 DNA reads TGTGCCAGCATTGGACTAGCGGGAGGGAACTACAATGAGCAGTTCTTC. Protein: CASIGLAGGNYNEQFF.

The chain combines TRBV9 with TRBJ2-6; D is unresolved. The CDR3 sequence is 15 residues long. Germline-derived CDR1 and CDR2 are SGDLS and YYNGEE. V lost 3 bases to trimming and J lost 1 base, with 8 bases between them. This CDR3 reads CASSATESGANVLTF. The CDR3 DNA follows: TGTGCCAGCAGCGCGACGGAGTCTGGGGCCAACGTCCTGACTTTC.

This clone was observed a few times. The chain links TRBV2 to TRBJ2-7; the D gene is possibly TRBD1 (5 bases). V dropped 2 bases and J dropped 3 bases, with 11 bases sitting between them. The CDR3 covers 14 residues. CDR1 is SNHLY and CDR2 is FYNNEI in the germline V gene. The CDR3 DNA sequence: TGTGCCAGCAGTGAACCAGGGCCCCGCTACGAGCAGTACGTC. It codes for CASSEPGPRYEQYV.

CDR3 region: CASSPPQGGRGTDTQYF. CDR3 DNA sequence: TGTGCCAGCAGCCCGCCTCAGGGGGGGCGAGGCACAGATACGCAGTATTTT. V usage is TRBV9 and J usage is TRBJ2-3; D may be TRBD1 or TRBD2 (7 bases each). The CDR3 spans 17 residues. V was cut by 4 bases and J by 1 base, with 19 bases left in between. Germline V gene lookup returns CDR1 SGDLS and CDR2 YYNGEE. The full variable domain, in which reference TRBV9 and TRBJ2-3 provide the parts outside the CDR3, is DSGVTQTPKHLITATGQRVTLRCSPRSGDLSVYWYQQSLDQGLQFLIQYYNGEERAKGNILERFSAQQFPDLHSELNLSSLELGDSALYFCASSPPQGGRGTDTQYFGPGTRLTVL.

The chain recombines TRBV9 with TRBJ2-7; tentative D call: TRBD2 (6 bases). The V end was cut by 1 base, the J end by 2 bases, with 19 bases between. This CDR3 region has 17 residues. Germline values: CDR1 SGDLS, CDR2 YYNGEE. The CDR3 loop is CASSVSVGRRATYEQYF. The CDR3 DNA is TGTGCCAGCAGCGTATCTGTGGGGAGGCGGGCTACCTACGAGCAGTACTTC.

This clone was counted a single time. CDR3 nucleotide sequence: TGTGCCACGCAAGAGGGGGGATATCTCTCCTACGAGCAGTACTTC. Its translation is CATQEGGYLSYEQYF. The chain links TRBV6-1 to TRBJ2-7; D may match TRBD1 or TRBD2 (6 bases each). The V end was cut by 10 bases, the J end by 0 bases, with 19 bases between. The CDR3 totals 15 residues. Germline V gives CDR1 MNHNS, CDR2 SASEGT.

The chain is built from TRBV27 and TRBJ1-2, with TRBD1 as a possible D gene (6 bases). Germline V gives CDR1 MNHEY, CDR2 SMNVEV (reference sequence). Trimming stripped 0 bases from V and 4 bases from J, with 21 bases between. The CDR3 consists of 18 residues. CDR3 in DNA: TGTGCCAGCAGTTTATCCCTCCCCGGGGGCAGGGTCGGCTATGGCTACACCTTC. Encoded protein: CASSLSLPGGRVGYGYTF.